This T cell receptor (beta chain) comes out of a study of blood T cell repertoires in COVID-19. The V segment lost 4 bases and the J segment 0 bases; nucleotides outside the gene matches: 11. The CDR3 runs to 18 residues. Germline V CDR1 and CDR2: SGDLS, YYNGEE. TCRdb keeps only in-frame clones here, not all; method: immunoSEQ multiplex PCR. There are about 90,000 clones in the sample; roughly nine tenths occur only once, and about 1.8% lies in the top ten. The J gene is TRBJ1-5, the V gene TRBV9, with 9 nucleotides matching TRBD1. Sequencing was performed on peripheral blood. The sequence was collected from a human donor with active COVID-19. The donor label of this sample is uncertain. CDR3 loop: CASSQLDRGLYSNQPQHF. In DNA, the CDR3 is TGTGCCAGCAGCCAATTGGACAGGGGATTGTATAGCAATCAGCCCCAGCATTTT.